This is a list of T cell receptor beta chains from one sample in a study of CD8 T cells in Susac syndrome. MiXCR, run by TCRdb on the immunoSEQ multiplex PCR reads, gives a single entry per CDR3 protein. This table has 150,000 to 200,000 distinct CDR3 sequences, 80% to 95% appearing once. Sequencing was performed on CD4+ T cells from PBMCs. The receptors derive from a human donor in good health. CDR3s include the opening cysteine and the closing phenylalanine or tryptophan. A D gene is named only where the DNA matches it firmly. Clone size is stated in some rows and not others, as once, few, many or a class when expanded.

J	length	V	D	size	CDR3	DNA
TRBJ1-1	18	TRBV3-1	-	-	CASSQEGVRLLMNTEAFF	TGTGCCAGCAGCCAAGAAGGAGTCAGGTTGCTCATGAACACTGAAGCTTTCTTT
TRBJ2-1	16	TRBV5-6	-	once	CASSLDHRGPYNEQFF	TGTGCCAGCAGTCTTGACCACCGAGGGCCCTACAATGAGCAGTTCTTC
TRBJ1-2	13	TRBV12-3/TRBV12-4	-	few	CASSLNRNYGYTF	TGTGCCAGCAGTTTGAACAGGAACTATGGCTACACCTTC
TRBJ2-5	14	TRBV20-1	-	-	CSGAASFSGETQYF	TGCAGTGGTGCGGCTTCTTTCTCAGGGGAGACCCAGTACTTC
TRBJ1-1	13	TRBV28	-	once	CASSALHYGVAFF	TGTGCCAGCAGTGCCCTTCATTACGGGGTAGCTTTCTTT
TRBJ2-6	13	TRBV29-1	-	once	CSVAGAGANVLTF	TGCAGCGTGGCAGGGGCTGGGGCCAACGTCCTGACTTTC
TRBJ2-3	16	TRBV14	-	-	CASSQDRLARGDTQYF	TGTGCCAGCAGCCAAGATAGGCTAGCGAGGGGAGATACGCAGTATTTT
TRBJ2-1	15	TRBV6-4	-	-	CASSEGQGPYNEQFF	TGTGCCAGCAGTGAGGGTCAGGGGCCTTACAATGAGCAGTTCTTC
TRBJ2-3	15	TRBV20-1	TRBD2	-	CSARNRLALPDTQYF	TGCAGTGCTAGAAATCGACTAGCGCTCCCAGATACGCAGTATTTT
TRBJ2-7	13	TRBV7-2	-	-	CASSPRLTYEQYF	TGTGCCAGCAGCCCGCGGCTGACCTACGAGCAGTACTTC
TRBJ2-3	17	TRBV7-9	-	-	CASSSRGGILSTDTQYF	TGTGCCAGCAGCTCCCGAGGGGGTATCCTAAGCACAGATACGCAGTATTTT
TRBJ2-2	15	TRBV29-1	TRBD2	-	CSVGLLAGGTGELFF	TGCAGCGTTGGGTTATTAGCGGGGGGGACCGGGGAGCTGTTTTTT
TRBJ2-3	14	TRBV2	TRBD2	-	CASSSLAEADTQYF	TGTGCCAGCAGTTCACTAGCGGAGGCAGATACGCAGTATTTT
TRBJ2-1	10	TRBV20-1	-	-	CSASDNEQFF	TGCAGTGCCTCGGACAATGAGCAGTTCTTC
TRBJ1-3	16	TRBV6-2/TRBV6-3	-	-	CASSYGPVSSGNTIYF	TGTGCCAGCAGTTACGGTCCGGTGAGCTCTGGAAACACCATATATTTT
TRBJ2-5	14	TRBV18	-	-	CASSPPVLRETQYF	TGTGCCAGCTCACCACCCGTTCTCCGGGAGACCCAGTACTTC
TRBJ2-7	14	TRBV5-1	-	-	CASRGKISSYEQYF	TGCGCCAGCAGGGGGAAGATTAGCTCCTACGAGCAGTACTTC
TRBJ1-4	14	TRBV6-5	TRBD1	-	CASSLTQGGEKLFF	TGTGCCAGCAGTTTAACCCAGGGGGGAGAAAAACTGTTTTTT
TRBJ2-7	14	TRBV28	-	-	CASRAGTPPYEQYF	TGTGCCAGCAGGGCCGGGACACCTCCGTACGAGCAGTACTTC
TRBJ2-3	12	TRBV14	-	-	CASSQTRDTQYF	TGTGCCAGCAGCCAGACTAGGGATACGCAGTATTTT
TRBJ1-4	13	TRBV7-2	-	-	CASSLEGGGKLFF	TGTGCCAGCAGCTTAGAAGGAGGCGGAAAACTGTTTTTT
TRBJ1-1	12	TRBV25-1	TRBD1	once	CASSEWDRVAFF	TGTGCCAGCAGTGAATGGGACAGGGTCGCTTTCTTT
TRBJ2-2	12	TRBV5-6	-	-	CASSLDASFLFF	TGTGCCAGCAGCTTGGACGCTAGTTTTCTGTTTTTT
TRBJ2-3	15	TRBV9	TRBD2	-	CASTPRGGGIDTQYF	TGTGCCAGTACCCCCCGGGGCGGGGGTATCGATACGCAGTATTTT
TRBJ1-3	16	TRBV14	-	-	CASSQAQVGSGNTIYF	TGTGCCAGCAGCCAAGCACAAGTCGGCTCTGGAAACACCATATATTTT
TRBJ2-7	14	TRBV27	TRBD1	-	CASRGDSSSYEQYF	TGTGCCAGCAGGGGGGACAGTTCATCCTACGAGCAGTACTTC
TRBJ2-4	13	TRBV12-3/TRBV12-4	TRBD2	-	CASKRDSQFFQYF	TGTGCCAGCAAGCGGGACTCCCAGTTTTTTCAGTACTTC
TRBJ2-6	19	TRBV7-2	TRBD2	-	CASSLKMGLLISGANVLTF	TGTGCCAGCAGCCTTAAGATGGGACTACTGATCTCTGGGGCCAACGTCCTGACTTTC
TRBJ1-5	17	TRBV7-2	-	-	CASSLEQGRRGSQPQHF	TGTGCCAGCAGCTTAGAGCAGGGGCGTCGAGGGAGTCAGCCCCAGCATTTT
TRBJ2-3	13	TRBV2	-	-	CASFRERADTQYF	TGTGCCAGCTTCAGGGAACGTGCAGATACGCAGTATTTT
TRBJ2-3	16	TRBV6-2/TRBV6-3	TRBD1	-	CASSGGQGARSDTQYF	TGTGCCAGCAGTGGGGGACAGGGGGCTCGCTCAGATACGCAGTATTTT
TRBJ1-1	12	TRBV6-2/TRBV6-3	TRBD1	-	CASSFLQGRAFF	TGTGCCAGCAGTTTCTTACAGGGGAGAGCTTTCTTT
TRBJ2-1	20	TRBV27	TRBD2	-	CASSLRVAGAQLSSYNEQFF	TGTGCCAGCAGTTTAAGGGTAGCGGGGGCCCAACTTAGCTCCTACAATGAGCAGTTCTTC
TRBJ1-2	16	TRBV2	TRBD1	-	CASSQLNRGTNYGYTF	TGTGCCAGCAGTCAACTTAACAGGGGGACTAACTATGGCTACACCTTC
TRBJ2-2	13	TRBV14	-	-	CASSLRGQGELFF	TGTGCCAGCAGCCTAAGGGGCCAAGGGGAGCTGTTTTTT
TRBJ2-1	12	TRBV2	TRBD1	once	CASSIQGWEQFF	TGTGCCAGCAGTATACAGGGGTGGGAGCAGTTCTTC
TRBJ1-4	12	TRBV10-3	-	-	CAISESREKLFF	TGTGCCATCAGTGAGTCTAGAGAAAAACTGTTTTTT
TRBJ2-3	12	TRBV6-2/TRBV6-3	-	-	CASKTGVDTQYF	TGTGCCAGCAAAACAGGTGTAGATACGCAGTATTTT
TRBJ2-1	19	TRBV12-3/TRBV12-4	TRBD2	-	CASSYRGALAGGPGDEQFF	TGTGCCAGCAGCTATAGGGGGGCGCTAGCGGGGGGGCCAGGTGATGAGCAGTTCTTC
TRBJ1-2	14	TRBV2	TRBD1	-	CASRGQGNNYGYTF	TGTGCCAGCAGGGGACAGGGGAATAACTATGGCTACACCTTC
TRBJ1-1	13	TRBV28	-	-	CASSPYRATEAFF	TGTGCCAGCAGTCCCTACAGGGCCACTGAAGCTTTCTTT
TRBJ1-4	16	TRBV3-1	-	-	CASSQKPVGTNEKLFF	TGTGCCAGCAGCCAAAAACCAGTCGGAACTAATGAAAAACTGTTTTTT
TRBJ2-5	11	TRBV25-1	-	few	CASSDLETQYF	TGTGCCAGCAGTGATTTAGAGACCCAGTACTTC
TRBJ2-6	16	TRBV19	TRBD1	-	CASSPRTGTGANVLTF	TGTGCCAGTAGTCCTCGGACAGGCACTGGGGCCAACGTCCTGACTTTC
TRBJ2-5	15	TRBV28	TRBD1	-	CASSSRDRGVQTQYF	TGTGCCAGCAGTTCCCGGGACAGGGGTGTTCAGACCCAGTACTTC
TRBJ2-1	15	TRBV5-1	TRBD2	-	CASSLVLAGENEQFF	TGCGCCAGCAGCTTGGTGCTAGCGGGGGAAAATGAGCAGTTCTTC
TRBJ2-5	14	TRBV5-1	TRBD1	-	CASSWDRGSETQYF	TGCGCCAGCAGCTGGGACAGGGGCTCGGAGACCCAGTACTTC
TRBJ1-1	15	TRBV19	-	once	CASSIEGRIYTEAFF	TGTGCCAGTAGTATAGAAGGACGGATTTACACTGAAGCTTTCTTT
TRBJ1-1	15	TRBV5-4	-	-	CASSTVTDMNTEAFF	TGTGCCAGCAGCACTGTGACGGACATGAACACTGAAGCTTTCTTT
TRBJ2-3	15	TRBV2	-	-	CASRPRASSPGTQYF	TGTGCCAGCAGGCCGCGAGCGTCGTCCCCAGGGACGCAGTATTTT